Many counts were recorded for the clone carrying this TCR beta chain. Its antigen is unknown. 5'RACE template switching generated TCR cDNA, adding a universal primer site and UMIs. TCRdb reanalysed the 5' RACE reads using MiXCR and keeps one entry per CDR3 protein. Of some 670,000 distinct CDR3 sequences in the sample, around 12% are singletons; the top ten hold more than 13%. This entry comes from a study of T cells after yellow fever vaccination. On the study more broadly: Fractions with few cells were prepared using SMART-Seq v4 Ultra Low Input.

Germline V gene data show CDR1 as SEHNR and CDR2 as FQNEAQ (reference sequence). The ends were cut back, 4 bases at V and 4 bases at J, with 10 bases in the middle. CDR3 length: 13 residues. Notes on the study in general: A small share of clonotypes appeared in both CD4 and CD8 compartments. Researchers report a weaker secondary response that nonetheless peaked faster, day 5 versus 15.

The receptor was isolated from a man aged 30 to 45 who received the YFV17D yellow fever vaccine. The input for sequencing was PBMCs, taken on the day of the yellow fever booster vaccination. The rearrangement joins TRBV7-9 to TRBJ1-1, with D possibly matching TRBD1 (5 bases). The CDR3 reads CASSSSGGTEAFF. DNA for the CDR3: TGTGCCAGCAGCTCTAGTGGGGGCACTGAAGCTTTCTTT.